Below are 21 T cell receptor beta chains sequenced from a single sample in a study of blood T cells in healthy people across ages. Using a J-beta primer mix together with a sample-barcoded 5' primer, a second PCR was run for roughly 7 to 12 cycles. TCRdb processed the 5' RACE reads anew with MiXCR; each CDR3 protein has one entry. The data hold fewer than 2,000,000 distinct CDR3 sequences, with almost 35% observed a single time. The sequenced sample was blood. These receptor sequences come from a woman in her thirties in good health.

Note on this clonotype: A read error may account for a junction end that differs from germline. The CDR3: CAGSQSEVPYEQYF. The CDR3 DNA sequence: TGTGCCGGCAGCCAATCGGAGGTTCCCTACGAGCAGTACTTC. The chain links TRBV12-3 or TRBV12-4 to TRBJ2-7; a weak D match, TRBD2 (5 bases). The CDR3 loop spans 14 amino acids.

V is TRBV28 and J is TRBJ2-1, with TRBD2 matching over 10 bases. The CDR3 covers 15 residues. The V segment lost 6 bases and the J segment 6 bases; nucleotides outside the gene matches: 8. Germline CDR1 MDHEN, CDR2 SYDVKM. The CDR3 bases are TGTGCCAGCAGATCTGCGCTAGCGGGAGTCAATGAGCAGTTCTTC. Translation: CASRSALAGVNEQFF.

The sample holds a few counts of this clonotype. The V and J genes are TRBV4-2 and TRBJ2-3; 8 bases are a match to TRBD2. Trimming cost V 1 base and J 8 bases; bases outside gene matches: 8. Germline V gene data show CDR1 as LGHNA and CDR2 as YNFKEQ. This CDR3 contains 15 residues. The CDR3 loop reads CASSQGDSGATTQYF. CDR3 DNA sequence: TGTGCCAGCAGCCAAGGTGATAGCGGGGCTACTACGCAGTATTTT.

This clonotype was found a few times. V is TRBV12-3 or TRBV12-4 and J is TRBJ2-7, with D possibly being TRBD2 (7 bases). V was pared by 1 base and J by 5 bases, with 18 bases between. The CDR3 length is 16 residues. The CDR3 region is CASSLDQGRGVHEQYF. Here the CDR3 DNA reads TGTGCCAGCAGTTTAGACCAGGGGAGGGGTGTACACGAGCAGTACTTC.

Remarks on this clonotype: A read error may explain this, as a much larger clone is one base away. V is TRBV5-1 and J is TRBJ2-7, with D hard to call. This CDR3 is 15 amino acids long. V lost 6 bases, J lost 2 bases, and 18 bases lay in between. The germline CDR1 and CDR2 sequences are SGHRS and YFSETQ. CDR3 bases: TGCGCCAGCAACCCCGACGCCCTCAAACCCTACGAGCAGTACTTC. The encoded protein is CASNPDALKPYEQYF. Full variable domain (remainder filled in from reference TRBV5-1 and TRBJ2-7): KAGVTQTPRYLIKTRGQQVTLSCSPISGHRSVSWYQQTPGQGLQFLFEYFSETQRNKGNFPGRFSGRQFSNSRSEMNVSTLELGDSALYLCASNPDALKPYEQYFGPGTRLTVT.

This clonotype is a singleton in its sample. V and J are TRBV12-3 or TRBV12-4 and TRBJ1-5; D remains unclear. This CDR3 region has 15 residues. Trimming left V 8 bases short and J 3 bases short, with 17 bases between. The CDR3 DNA reads as TGTGCCAGCTCCCAGGCGAGGGTTCTCAATCAGCCCCAGCATTTT. As protein: CASSQARVLNQPQHF.

This chain links TRBV4-2 with TRBJ2-1, with 13 bases fitting TRBD2. The CDR3 covers 20 residues. V gave up 3 bases and J gave up 5 bases; unmatched junction bases: 16. The V gene's germline CDR1 is LGHNA and CDR2 YNFKEQ. The CDR3 bases are TGTGCCAGCAGCCAGGGCCCAGAGGGCTCACTAGCGGGGGGGCACAATGAGCAGTTCTTC. Protein product: CASSQGPEGSLAGGHNEQFF.

The genes are TRBV11-2 and TRBJ2-7; D is uncertain. Germline V lookup: CDR1 SGHAT, CDR2 FQNNGV. The V end was cut by 4 bases, the J end by 0 bases, with 16 bases between. The CDR3 is 16 amino acids. The CDR3 here is CASSSLLATNSYEQYF. DNA of the CDR3: TGTGCCAGCAGCTCCCTATTAGCTACAAACTCCTACGAGCAGTACTTC.

This clonotype was seen only a few times. The CDR3 here is CASSLGRGRGTDTQYF. CDR3 coding DNA: TGTGCCAGCAGCCTGGGGCGGGGGCGCGGCACAGATACGCAGTATTTT. The V and J genes are TRBV5-4 and TRBJ2-3; TRBD2 is a possible D gene (7 bases). The germline V gene has CDR1 SGHNT and CDR2 YYREEE (reference sequence). Trimming took 4 bases from V and 1 from J, leaving 16 bases between them. The CDR3 covers 16 residues.

In its sample, this clonotype was seen a few times. The chain uses TRBV6-6 and TRBJ2-5; 7 positions match TRBD1. The DNA end is more similar to TRBJ2-7, so the J call may be wrong. The CDR3 extends over 15 amino acids. Looked up from germline, CDR1 is MNHNY and CDR2 is SVGAGI (reference sequence). CDR3 in DNA: TGTGCCAGCAGCCCGACAGGGCGAGATTTCCACGAGCAGTACTTC. It is translated as CASSPTGRDFHEQYF.

The chain employs TRBV2 and TRBJ2-1; perhaps TRBD1 as D (6 bases). V was cut by 7 bases and J by 10 bases, with 8 bases left in between. The CDR3 length is 10 residues. From germline, CDR1 is SNHLY and CDR2 FYNNEI. In nucleotides, the CDR3 is TGTGCCAGCACCGGGACAGAGCAGTTCTTC. It translates to CASTGTEQFF.

This clonotype was seen only a few times. The chain couples TRBV6-1 to TRBJ2-5; D perhaps matches TRBD2 (6 bases). V was trimmed by 8 bases and J by 5 bases, leaving 21 bases between them. Germline V gene data show CDR1 as MNHNS and CDR2 as SASEGT. The CDR3 is 15 amino acids. Written as DNA, the CDR3 is TGTGCCAGCCGGGATTCGACTAGTGGGGGGGAGACCCAGTACTTC. Translated, it gives CASRDSTSGGETQYF.

This clonotype was found a few times. The V and J genes are TRBV7-9 and TRBJ1-5; 8 bases match TRBD1. The junction had 5 bases not matched to a gene; V was cut back by 1 base and J by 3 bases. In germline, CDR1 is SEHNR, CDR2 FQNEAQ (reference sequence). This CDR3 comprises 16 residues. The CDR3 loop reads CASSLDGRGHNQPQHF. CDR3 coding DNA: TGTGCCAGCAGCTTAGATGGCAGGGGGCACAATCAGCCCCAGCATTTT.

This clonotype has a single count. A much larger clone is a single base away; this may be a read error. J is TRBJ2-5 and V is TRBV4-1; 8 bases map to TRBD2. CDR1 is MGHRA, CDR2 YSYEKL, per germline. The CDR3 is 16 residues long. The CDR3: CAGSARGGGLEETQYF. In nucleotides, the CDR3 is TGCGCCGGCAGCGCCCGCGGCGGGGGGCTAGAAGAGACCCAGTACTTC.

As concerns this clonotype: The junction shows a germline mismatch at one end, possibly a read error. The V and J genes are TRBV6-2 or TRBV6-3 and TRBJ2-5; 10 bases match TRBD2. In germline, CDR1 is MNHEY, CDR2 SVGEGT. The CDR3 has 17 residues. The CDR3 sequence is CASSYYQASGGQEAQYF. The CDR3 nucleotides read TGTGCCAGCAGTTACTACCAGGCTAGCGGGGGCCAAGAGGCCCAGTACTTC.

This clonotype has a handful of counts. The chain uses TRBV15 and TRBJ1-1, with D perhaps TRBD1 (5 bases). V lost 8 bases and J lost 1, with 11 bases in between. Germline CDR1 is LNHNV and CDR2 is YYDKDF (reference sequence). This CDR3 contains 13 residues. The DNA for the CDR3 is TGTGCCACCCGTTTGGGGGAGAACACTGAAGCTTTCTTT. Translating gives CATRLGENTEAFF.

J is TRBJ2-1 and V is TRBV20-1, with unresolved D. Between the trimmed V and J ends, which lost 0 bases and 10 bases, there was a span of 19 bases. This CDR3 region has 15 residues. Germline assignment: CDR1 DFQATT and CDR2 SNEGSKA (reference sequence). The CDR3 DNA sequence: TGCAGTGCTAGAGAGGCCCACAGCCCCGCCACCGAGCAGTTCTTC. It specifies CSAREAHSPATEQFF.

This clonotype has only a few counts. This chain links TRBV11-2 with TRBJ2-1, with 12 bases lining up with TRBD2. The J segment lost 0 bases and the V segment lost 5 bases, leaving 17 bases of the junction unmatched. CDR1 is SGHAT, CDR2 FQNNGV, per germline. The CDR3 has 21 residues. This CDR3 is CASSLPLGLAGPPRSYNEQFF. CDR3 nucleotides: TGTGCCAGCAGCCTTCCCTTGGGACTAGCGGGCCCTCCCCGCTCCTACAATGAGCAGTTCTTC.

The chain links TRBV7-6 to TRBJ2-5, with 10 bases identical to TRBD2. CDR1 and CDR2 (germline): SGHVS, FNYEAQ. Trimming at V came to 0 bases and at J to 5 bases, leaving 12 bases not matched to a gene. The CDR3 spans 18 residues. The CDR3 here is CASSLALSGGALGETQYF. CDR3 in DNA: TGTGCCAGCAGCTTAGCGTTAAGCGGGGGGGCCCTGGGGGAGACCCAGTACTTC.

This chain joins TRBV5-5 and TRBJ2-7; the match to TRBD1 covers 9 bases. V gave up 4 bases and J gave up 5 bases; unmatched junction bases: 10. Looked up from germline, CDR1 is SGHKS and CDR2 is YYEKEE (reference sequence). The CDR3 loop spans 15 amino acids. The CDR3 protein is CASSPHGTGNDEQYF. The CDR3 DNA is TGTGCCAGCAGCCCACATGGGACAGGGAACGACGAGCAGTACTTC.

V is TRBV12-3 or TRBV12-4 and J is TRBJ1-1; no definite D call. CDR3 size: 19 residues. V dropped 8 bases and J dropped 0 bases, with 28 bases sitting between them. DNA for the CDR3: TGTGCCAGCTCCCCGGACGGCGATCCCGTCATCTTTATGAACACTGAAGCTTTCTTT. This codes for CASSPDGDPVIFMNTEAFF.